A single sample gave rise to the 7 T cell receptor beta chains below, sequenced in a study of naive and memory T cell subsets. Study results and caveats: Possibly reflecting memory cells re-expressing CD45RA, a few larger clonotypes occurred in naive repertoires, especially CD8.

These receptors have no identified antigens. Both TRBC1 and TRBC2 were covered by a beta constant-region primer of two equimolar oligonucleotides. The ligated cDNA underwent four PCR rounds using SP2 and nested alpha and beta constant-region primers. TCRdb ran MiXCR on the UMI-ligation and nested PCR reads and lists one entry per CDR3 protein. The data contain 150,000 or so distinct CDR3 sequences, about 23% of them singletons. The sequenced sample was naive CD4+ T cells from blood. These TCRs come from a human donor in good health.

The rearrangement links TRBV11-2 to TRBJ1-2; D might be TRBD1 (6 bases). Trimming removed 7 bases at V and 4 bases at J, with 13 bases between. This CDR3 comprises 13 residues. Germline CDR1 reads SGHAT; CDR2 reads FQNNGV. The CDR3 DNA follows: TGTGCCAGCACGGGGGCGTGGGTCTATGGCTACACCTTC. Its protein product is CASTGAWVYGYTF.

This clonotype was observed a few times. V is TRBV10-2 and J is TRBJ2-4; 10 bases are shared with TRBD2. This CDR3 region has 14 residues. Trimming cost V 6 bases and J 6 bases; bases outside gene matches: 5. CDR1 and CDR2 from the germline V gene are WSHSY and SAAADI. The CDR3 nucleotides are TGCGCCAGCAGCCAAGGACTAGCGGCAAACATTCAGTACTTC. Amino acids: CASSQGLAANIQYF.

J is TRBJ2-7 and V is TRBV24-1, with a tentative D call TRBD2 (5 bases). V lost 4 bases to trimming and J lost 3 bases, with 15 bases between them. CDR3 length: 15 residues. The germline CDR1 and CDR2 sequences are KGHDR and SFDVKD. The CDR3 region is CATSDPGLGHYEQYF. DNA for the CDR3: TGTGCCACCAGTGACCCCGGACTCGGGCACTACGAGCAGTACTTC.

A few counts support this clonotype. CDR3 DNA: TGCAGTGCTAGAGATCCTCGAGAAAGCTCCTACGAGCAGTACTTC. As protein: CSARDPRESSYEQYF. This sequence joins TRBV20-1 and TRBJ2-7; D remains ambiguous. The CDR3 contains 15 residues. Trimming shortened V by 0 bases and J by 0 bases, and 12 bases separated the two germline ends. CDR1 is DFQATT and CDR2 is SNEGSKA in the germline V gene (reference sequence).

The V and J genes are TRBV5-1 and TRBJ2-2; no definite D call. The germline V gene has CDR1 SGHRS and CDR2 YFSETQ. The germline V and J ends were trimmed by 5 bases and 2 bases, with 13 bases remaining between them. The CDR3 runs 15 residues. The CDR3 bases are TGCGCCAGCAGTGTTCGAGACCAAAACACCGGGGAGCTGTTTTTT. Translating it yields CASSVRDQNTGELFF.

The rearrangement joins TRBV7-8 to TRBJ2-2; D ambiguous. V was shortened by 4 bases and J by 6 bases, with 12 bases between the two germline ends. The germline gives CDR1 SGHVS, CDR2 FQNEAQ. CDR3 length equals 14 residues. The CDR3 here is CASSSNRLPGELFF. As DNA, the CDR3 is TGTGCCAGCAGCTCAAATCGTCTTCCCGGGGAGCTGTTTTTT.

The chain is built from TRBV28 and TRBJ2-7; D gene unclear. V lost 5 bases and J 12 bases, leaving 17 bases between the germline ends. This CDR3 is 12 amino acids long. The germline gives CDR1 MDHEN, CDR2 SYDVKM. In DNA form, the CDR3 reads TGTGCCAGCAGTGTAGGACGATCTGGTCTGTACTTC. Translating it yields CASSVGRSGLYF.